The present TCR beta chain was sequenced within a study of blood T cell repertoires in COVID-19. Each participant's cohort was designated according to participant-reported clinical history. Within the 2 weeks before study entry, each person in the exposed group met a COVID-19 case. Per the original data handling: Amplification from reference gene primers served as the basis for estimated nucleated cell counts. The repertoire was sequenced with immunoSEQ multiplex PCR; TCRdb's copy has only in-frame clones and lacks some. That table is the source of V, J and clone size, and D and trimming were worked out from the DNA. The sample lists 350,000 to 400,000 clones; 80% to 95% were seen once. This TCR derives from a woman between 40 and 50 years old who had been exposed to COVID-19. Specimen: PBMCs or T cells enriched from blood (not recorded which).

The CDR3 protein is CASSLEGLGYNEQFF. The DNA of the CDR3 is TGTGCCAGTAGTTTGGAGGGACTAGGTTACAATGAGCAGTTCTTC. This chain joins TRBV19 and TRBJ2-1, with 8 bases aligning to TRBD2. The germline CDR1 and CDR2 sequences are LNHDA and SQIVND (reference sequence). The V gene end was trimmed by 5 bases and the J gene end by 4 bases; junction bases not matched to a gene: 7. The CDR3 consists of 15 residues. Based on the CDR3 plus reference TRBV19 and TRBJ2-1, the full variable domain is DGGITQSPKYLFRKEGQNVTLSCEQNLNHDAMYWYRQDPGQGLRLIYYSQIVNDFQKGDIAEGYSVSREKKESFPLTVTSAQKNPTAFYLCASSLEGLGYNEQFFGPGTRLTVL.